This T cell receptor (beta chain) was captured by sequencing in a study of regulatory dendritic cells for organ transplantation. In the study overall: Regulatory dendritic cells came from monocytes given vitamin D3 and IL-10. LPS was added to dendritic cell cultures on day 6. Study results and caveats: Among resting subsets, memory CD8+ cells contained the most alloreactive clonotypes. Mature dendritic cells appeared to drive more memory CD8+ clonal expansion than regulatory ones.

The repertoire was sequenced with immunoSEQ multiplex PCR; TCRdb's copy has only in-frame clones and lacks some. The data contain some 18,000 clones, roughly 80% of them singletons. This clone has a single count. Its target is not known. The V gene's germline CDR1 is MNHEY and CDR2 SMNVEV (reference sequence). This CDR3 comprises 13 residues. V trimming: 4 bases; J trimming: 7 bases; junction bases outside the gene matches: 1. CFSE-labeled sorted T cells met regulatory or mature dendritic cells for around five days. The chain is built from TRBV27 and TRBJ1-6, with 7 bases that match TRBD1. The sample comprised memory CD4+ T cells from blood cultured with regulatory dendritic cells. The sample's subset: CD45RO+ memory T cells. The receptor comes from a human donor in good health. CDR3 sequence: CASSSGGNSPLHF. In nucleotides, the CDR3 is TGTGCCAGCAGTTCAGGGGGGAATTCACCCCTCCACTTT.